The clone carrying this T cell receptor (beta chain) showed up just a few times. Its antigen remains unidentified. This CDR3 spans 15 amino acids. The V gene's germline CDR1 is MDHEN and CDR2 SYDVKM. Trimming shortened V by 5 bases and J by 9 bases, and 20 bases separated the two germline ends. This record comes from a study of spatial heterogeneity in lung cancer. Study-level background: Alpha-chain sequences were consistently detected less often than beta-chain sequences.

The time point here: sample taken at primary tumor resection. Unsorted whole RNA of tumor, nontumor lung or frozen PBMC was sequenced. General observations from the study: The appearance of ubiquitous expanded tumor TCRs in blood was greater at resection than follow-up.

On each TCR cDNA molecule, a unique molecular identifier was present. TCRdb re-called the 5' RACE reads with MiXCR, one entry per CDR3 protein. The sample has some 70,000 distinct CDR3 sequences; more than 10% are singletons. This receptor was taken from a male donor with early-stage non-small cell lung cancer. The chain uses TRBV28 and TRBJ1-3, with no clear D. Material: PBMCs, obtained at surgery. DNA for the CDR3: TGTGCCAGCAGTGACGATCCGGGCCAAAAGCGCACCATATATTTT. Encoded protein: CASSDDPGQKRTIYF.